These 10 T cell receptor beta chains share one sample of origin, sequenced in a study of T cell responses to AZD1222 COVID-19 vaccine. The table came from immunoSEQ multiplex PCR; TCRdb's copy has only in-frame clones and leaves some out. The profile shows about 180,000 clones, approximately 94% of them singletons. The sequenced sample was peripheral blood, obtained 28 days after the second AZD1222 dose. The receptors were gathered from an adult who received the AZD1222 COVID-19 vaccine.

J is TRBJ1-1 and V is TRBV14; D possibly corresponds to TRBD1 (5 bases). V was shortened by 1 base and J by 6 bases, with 12 bases between the two germline ends. Germline CDR1 and CDR2: SGHDN and FVKESK. The CDR3 loop spans 14 amino acids. The CDR3 coding sequence is TGTGCCAGCAGCCAAGGAGGATGGGGCCCTGAAGCTTTCTTT. This encodes CASSQGGWGPEAFF.

The CDR3 region is CASNIGGFTYEQYF. As DNA, the CDR3 is TGTGCCAGTAATATCGGCGGTTTCACCTACGAGCAGTACTTC. J is TRBJ2-7 and V is TRBV19; no definite D call. The CDR3 contains 14 residues. Germline values: CDR1 LNHDA, CDR2 SQIVND (reference sequence). V lost 7 bases and J 2 bases, leaving 15 bases between the germline ends.

The chain joins TRBV18 to TRBJ2-2; a possible D gene is TRBD1 (5 bases). Germline V gives CDR1 KGHSH, CDR2 LQKENI. Trimming removed 0 bases at V and 7 bases at J, with 12 bases between. This CDR3 is 15 amino acids long. Here the CDR3 DNA reads TGTGCCAGCTCACCACCGGCGGCAGGGAACGGGGAGCTGTTTTTT. It specifies CASSPPAAGNGELFF.

The chain carries TRBV12-5 and TRBJ2-2; TRBD2 might be the D (6 bases). Germline CDR1 is LGHNT and CDR2 is FRNRAP. The CDR3 runs 15 residues. V lost 6 bases, J lost 0 bases, and 11 bases lay in between. CDR3: CASGPAGPNTGELFF. The CDR3 DNA follows: TGTGCTAGTGGACCGGCGGGGCCGAACACCGGGGAGCTGTTTTTT.

This clone was counted a single time. The chain is built from TRBV7-3 and TRBJ2-5; the D is unclear. CDR3 length equals 15 residues. Trimming took 3 bases from V and 4 from J, leaving 15 bases between them. Per the germline V gene, CDR1 is SGHTA and CDR2 is FQGTGA. CDR3 sequence: CASSLGGGRGETQYF. The CDR3 DNA is TGTGCCAGCAGCTTGGGCGGTGGACGCGGAGAGACCCAGTACTTC.

V usage is TRBV28 and J usage is TRBJ1-2; D remains ambiguous. V was trimmed by 2 bases and J by 4 bases, leaving 8 bases between them. Per germline, CDR1 MDHEN and CDR2 SYDVKM. There are 13 residues in the CDR3. The CDR3 DNA sequence: TGTGCCAGCAGTTTAGATGCGCTCTATGGCTACACCTTC. Its translation: CASSLDALYGYTF.

The chain couples TRBV7-9 to TRBJ1-6; 7 bases fit TRBD1. The CDR3 runs to 14 residues. CDR1 and CDR2 (germline): SEHNR, FQNEAQ (reference sequence). V shed 6 bases and J 7 bases; nucleotides not matched to a gene: 6. CDR3 region: CASREEGANSPLHF. Written as DNA, the CDR3 is TGTGCCAGCAGAGAGGAGGGGGCCAATTCACCCCTCCACTTT.

The chain links TRBV12-5 to TRBJ1-1; 11 positions agree with TRBD1. Unmatched junction bases numbered 8, after V lost 5 bases and J lost 0 bases. The CDR3 contains 17 residues. CDR1 LGHNT and CDR2 FRNRAP come from the germline V gene. The DNA of the CDR3 is TGTGCTAGTGGTAAGAGGGGGACAGGGGGTGTGAACACTGAAGCTTTCTTT. Translation: CASGKRGTGGVNTEAFF. The whole variable domain, remainder taken from reference TRBV12-5 and TRBJ1-1, is DARVTQTPRHKVTEMGQEVTMRCQPILGHNTVFWYRQTMMQGLELLAYFRNRAPLDDSGMPKDRFSAEMPDATLATLKIQPSEPRDSAVYFCASGKRGTGGVNTEAFFGQGTRLTVV.

The chain combines TRBV7-2 with TRBJ2-7, with 8 positions matching TRBD2. Germline V CDR1 and CDR2: SGHTA, FQGNSA. The junction had 8 bases not matched to a gene; V was cut back by 4 bases and J by 0 bases. The CDR3 has 16 amino acids. The CDR3 DNA follows: TGTGCCAGCAGCTCGGGAGGGGGGGTGAGCTCCTACGAGCAGTACTTC. It yields the protein CASSSGGGVSSYEQYF.

The V call is TRBV18, the J call TRBJ2-2, with D perhaps matching TRBD1 (6 bases). The CDR3 sequence is 15 residues long. Per the germline V gene, CDR1 is KGHSH and CDR2 is LQKENI. Trimming shortened V by 2 bases and J by 1 base, and 8 bases separated the two germline ends. This chain's CDR3 is CASSPETGNTGELFF. In DNA form, the CDR3 reads TGTGCCAGCTCACCAGAGACAGGGAACACCGGGGAGCTGTTTTTT.